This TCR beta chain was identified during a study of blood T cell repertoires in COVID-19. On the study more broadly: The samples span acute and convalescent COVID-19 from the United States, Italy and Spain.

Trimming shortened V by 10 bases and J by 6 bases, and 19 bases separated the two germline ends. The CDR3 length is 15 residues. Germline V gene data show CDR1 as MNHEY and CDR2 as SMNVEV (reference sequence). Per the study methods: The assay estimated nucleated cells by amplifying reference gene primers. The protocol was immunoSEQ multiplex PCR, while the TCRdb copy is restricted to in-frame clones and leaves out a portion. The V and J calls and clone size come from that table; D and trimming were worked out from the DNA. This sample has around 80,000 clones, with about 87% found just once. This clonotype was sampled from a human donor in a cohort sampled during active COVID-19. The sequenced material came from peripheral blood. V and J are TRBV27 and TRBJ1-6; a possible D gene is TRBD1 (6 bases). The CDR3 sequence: CATGDTRRSNSPLHF. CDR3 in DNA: TGTGCCACAGGGGACACCCGGAGGAGTAATTCACCCCTCCACTTT.